This TCR beta chain was profiled in a study of blood T cell repertoires in COVID-19. The table came from immunoSEQ multiplex PCR; TCRdb's copy has only in-frame clones and leaves some out. The sample records about 140,000 clones, roughly 86% being singletons. There are 12 residues in the CDR3. Germline assignment: CDR1 MNHEY and CDR2 SMNVEV (reference sequence). V lost 8 bases and J lost 8, with 16 bases in between. The V gene is TRBV27, the J gene TRBJ2-7; D ambiguous. The sequenced sample consisted of PBMCs or T cells enriched from blood (not recorded which). This clonotype was obtained from a woman aged 45-60 years with acute COVID-19. The CDR3 reads CASANSPTKQYF. The CDR3 region has the DNA TGTGCCAGCGCAAATTCTCCTACGAAGCAGTACTTC.